This T cell receptor beta chain was captured in a study of T cell repertoires in cytomegalovirus infection. A single record per CDR3 protein comes from TCRdb applying MiXCR to the reads. The table has a few hundred thousand distinct CDR3 sequences, 9% to 9.5% seen once. From germline, CDR1 is MNHEY and CDR2 SVGEGT. The CDR3 has 14 amino acids. V lost 6 bases and J lost 4; bases outside the gene matches: 5. This clonotype was obtained from a human donor in good health (CMV status not recorded). Some clones in this sample may be carry-over from other donors' samples. The sample was PBMCs. The chain employs TRBV6-2 or TRBV6-3 and TRBJ2-1, with 8 positions matching TRBD2. CDR3 in DNA: TGTGCCAGCAGACGCCAGCGGGGGTACAATGAGCAGTTCTTC. Its translation is CASRRQRGYNEQFF.